Listed below are T cell receptor beta chains from one sample, sequenced in a study of T cell responses to AZD1222 COVID-19 vaccine. The data were produced by immunoSEQ multiplex PCR, yet TCRdb's version contains in-frame clones alone and is incomplete. The data show roughly 120,000 clones, with approximately 85% seen just once and just under 4.5% held by the top ten. The specimen comprised peripheral blood, sampled 28 days after the second AZD1222 dose. The receptors stem from an adult who received the AZD1222 COVID-19 vaccine. CDR3s include the opening cysteine and the closing phenylalanine or tryptophan. D genes are given only for firm matches. Only part of the rows carry a size: once, few, many, or a class if the clone is expanded.

V	J	D	size	CDR3	DNA
TRBV6-5	TRBJ1-3	NA	NA	CASSYSTATSGNTIYF	TGTGCCAGCAGTTACTCGACGGCTACCTCTGGAAACACCATATATTTT
TRBV6-4	TRBJ2-2	NA	few	CASSDSADTGELFF	TGTGCCAGCAGTGACTCAGCGGACACCGGGGAGCTGTTTTTT
TRBV6-5	TRBJ2-5	TRBD1	NA	CASSTSYRGETQYF	TGTGCCAGCAGTACCTCATACAGGGGAGAGACCCAGTACTTC
TRBV5-5	TRBJ1-5	TRBD1	NA	CASSPAGQGQEPQHF	TGTGCCAGCAGCCCAGCGGGACAGGGGCAGGAGCCCCAGCATTTT
TRBV7-2	TRBJ1-1	NA	few	CASSLDGTGREAFF	TGTGCCAGCAGCTTAGATGGGACGGGCAGGGAAGCTTTCTTT
TRBV6-4	TRBJ2-3	NA	NA	CASSDRGTADTQYF	TGTGCCAGCAGTGACAGGGGGACCGCAGATACGCAGTATTTT
TRBV5-4	TRBJ2-7	NA	NA	CASTTRRRPYEQYF	TGTGCCAGCACTACCCGGCGGAGACCCTACGAGCAGTACTTC
TRBV3-1/TRBV3-2	TRBJ2-6	NA	NA	CASSVSGSYEANVLTF	TGTGCCAGCAGCGTCTCGGGGTCCTATGAGGCCAACGTCCTGACTTTC
TRBV6-5	TRBJ1-2	NA	NA	CASSPIGRDGYTF	TGTGCCAGCAGCCCCATAGGTCGAGATGGCTACACCTTC
TRBV2	TRBJ2-5	TRBD2	NA	CASSTPTSGGARVETQYF	TGTGCCAGCAGTACACCGACTAGCGGGGGGGCCAGGGTTGAGACCCAGTACTTC
TRBV6-5	TRBJ1-3	NA	NA	CASSRAGNTIYF	TGTGCCAGCAGTCGTGCTGGAAACACCATATATTTT
TRBV12-3/TRBV12-4	TRBJ2-7	NA	NA	CASSRDIYEQYF	TGTGCCAGCAGTCGCGACATCTACGAGCAGTACTTC
TRBV7-6	TRBJ1-4	NA	once	CASSLGGGINEKLFF	TGTGCCAGCAGCTTAGGAGGGGGAATTAATGAAAAACTGTTTTTT
TRBV6-5	TRBJ1-2	NA	NA	CASISISGYYGYTF	TGTGCCAGCATCTCCATCTCCGGCTACTATGGCTACACCTTC
TRBV19	TRBJ1-1	NA	NA	CASRIQESTEAFF	TGTGCCAGTAGGATACAGGAGAGCACTGAAGCTTTCTTT
TRBV6-1	TRBJ1-1	NA	NA	CASSEALGGEAFF	TGTGCCAGCAGTGAAGCGTTAGGGGGTGAAGCTTTCTTT
TRBV7-9	TRBJ1-1	NA	NA	CASSFMNTEAFF	TGTGCCAGCAGCTTCATGAACACTGAAGCTTTCTTT
TRBV6-5	TRBJ1-2	NA	NA	CASSPEGRMYGYTF	TGTGCCAGCAGCCCCGAAGGGCGGATGTATGGCTACACCTTC
TRBV2	TRBJ1-4	NA	once	CASSVGDRLEKLFF	TGTGCCAGCAGTGTTGGGGACCGTCTAGAAAAACTGTTTTTT
TRBV13	TRBJ1-2	NA	NA	CASSRYTRGYGYTF	TGTGCCAGCTCAAGATATACTCGCGGATATGGCTACACCTTC
TRBV6-1	TRBJ1-5	NA	NA	CASSEERGRSNQPQHF	TGTGCCAGCAGTGAAGAGAGGGGCCGGAGCAATCAGCCCCAGCATTTT
TRBV7-3	TRBJ1-2	NA	once	CASSLGAGYGYTF	TGTGCCAGCAGCCTCGGCGCGGGCTATGGCTACACCTTC
TRBV7-3	TRBJ2-1	NA	NA	CASSADTNNEQFF	TGTGCCAGCAGCGCTGACACAAACAATGAGCAGTTCTTC
TRBV28	TRBJ2-2	NA	once	CASSFTSLANTGELFF	TGTGCCAGCAGTTTTACCAGTCTCGCGAACACCGGGGAGCTGTTTTTT
TRBV6-1	TRBJ2-3	NA	NA	CASSEGSHTDTQYF	TGTGCCAGCAGTGAAGGATCTCACACAGATACGCAGTATTTT
TRBV7-6	TRBJ1-4	NA	NA	CASSYRQDDEKLFF	TGTGCCAGCAGCTACCGACAGGATGATGAAAAACTGTTTTTT
TRBV5-1	TRBJ1-1	NA	NA	CASSLRGLTNTEAFF	TGCGCCAGCAGCTTGCGCGGGCTCACTAACACTGAAGCTTTCTTT
TRBV30	TRBJ1-1	NA	NA	CASPGEGNTEAFF	TGTGCCTCCCCAGGGGAGGGGAACACTGAAGCTTTCTTT
TRBV14	TRBJ2-5	TRBD1	few	CASSQAGQGWQETQYF	TGTGCCAGCAGCCAAGCTGGACAGGGGTGGCAAGAGACCCAGTACTTC
TRBV18	TRBJ1-1	NA	NA	CASSLAVGGAGNTEAFF	TGTGCCAGCTCACTGGCGGTGGGGGGCGCGGGGAACACTGAAGCTTTCTTT
TRBV7-8	TRBJ1-3	NA	NA	CASSFGSSGNTIYF	TGTGCCAGCAGCTTCGGGAGCTCTGGAAACACCATATATTTT
TRBV28	TRBJ2-3	TRBD1	NA	CASSFSPTGGAADTQYF	TGTGCCAGCAGTTTTTCTCCCACAGGGGGCGCAGCAGATACGCAGTATTTT
TRBV18	TRBJ2-7	TRBD2	NA	CASSESGGAYEQYF	TGTGCCAGCTCGGAAAGCGGGGGAGCCTACGAGCAGTACTTC
TRBV5-4	TRBJ1-1	TRBD1	NA	CASSGPGQGTTEAFF	TGTGCCAGCAGCGGACCGGGACAGGGAACCACTGAAGCTTTCTTT
TRBV27	TRBJ2-3	TRBD2	NA	CASSPLRTSGGSTDTQYF	TGTGCCAGCAGTCCTCTGCGGACTAGCGGGGGGAGCACAGATACGCAGTATTTT
TRBV5-4	TRBJ1-1	NA	NA	CASSAWSKWNTEAFF	TGTGCCAGCAGCGCCTGGAGTAAATGGAACACTGAAGCTTTCTTT
TRBV5-1	TRBJ2-6	NA	NA	CASSLSAGANVLTF	TGCGCCAGCAGCTTGTCTGCGGGGGCCAACGTCCTGACTTTC
TRBV3-1/TRBV3-2	TRBJ1-4	NA	NA	CASSQGDRNEKLFF	TGTGCCAGCAGCCAAGGGGACCGTAATGAAAAACTGTTTTTT
TRBV9	TRBJ2-1	TRBD1	NA	CASSVLDRVYNEQFF	TGTGCCAGCAGCGTACTCGACAGGGTCTACAATGAGCAGTTCTTC
TRBV5-1	TRBJ2-3	TRBD1	NA	CASSKQGIGTDTQYF	TGCGCCAGCAGCAAACAGGGGATCGGGACAGATACGCAGTATTTT
TRBV7-8	TRBJ1-3	NA	NA	CASSLVGHRSGNTIYF	TGTGCCAGCAGCTTAGTTGGACACCGCTCTGGAAACACCATATATTTT
TRBV6-5	TRBJ2-1	TRBD1	NA	CASRGQRSYNEQFF	TGTGCCAGCAGGGGACAGCGCTCCTACAATGAGCAGTTCTTC
TRBV11-2	TRBJ1-2	TRBD1	NA	CASRIPGGVYSGYTF	TGTGCCAGCAGGATTCCAGGGGGCGTCTATTCAGGCTACACCTTC
TRBV4-2	TRBJ2-5	NA	NA	CASSQGQGGETQYF	TGTGCCAGCAGCCAAGGGCAGGGGGGGGAGACCCAGTACTTC
TRBV21-1	TRBJ1-5	NA	NA	CASTQQGANQPQHF	TGTGCCAGCACCCAACAGGGGGCCAATCAGCCCCAGCATTTT